This T cell receptor (beta chain) was sequenced for a study of shared clonotypes between healthy human individuals (dated by TCRdb to about 2020). Turning to the overall study: A few men and a couple of women, aged 18 to 49 years, made up the cohort. To increase sequencing depth and limit assay-specific biases, TCR repertoire library preparation and sequencing were carried out by different laboratories using diverse techniques. Per donor, three plates each were used for CD4 naive and CD4 memory, two for CD8 naive, and one for CD8 memory. Each donor's leukapheresis produced roughly between roughly 0.85 and 10 billion PBMCs. To estimate repertoire size and how much clonotype sharing occurs between individuals, the study deeply sequenced the blood TCR repertoires of five or six healthy adults. Broad study findings and their caveats: Approximately 5% of naive CD4, 3.5% of naive CD8, approximately 2.2% of memory CD4, and around 0.4% of memory CD8 clonotypes were shared across a few donors. Compared with non-shared clonotypes, clonotypes shared by all four sorted-subset donors had higher generation probabilities. Rarefaction of sorted-subset datasets indicated incomplete sequencing despite the large sequencing depth. Naive subsets generally had larger estimated clonotype richness than memory subsets did. Because the study included only a small number of donors, the genetic and exposure-history diversity represented was limited. Based on pairwise subsampling, the degree of clonotype sharing among donors was expected to be affected by sequencing depth. Sampling was limited to blood, and TCR repertoires in tissue likely differ from TCR repertoires in blood.

Worth noting for this clone: There is no known antigen for this receptor. Qualities for individual bases were not recorded, and no much larger clone is one base off.

The donors were healthy, HIV-negative adults who had no recently reported acute infections or vaccinations. Every donor was a Caucasian adult residing in Nashville, Tennessee, USA. CD4+ T cells were enriched by magnetic negative selection; naive cells were then positively selected on CD45RA, and the negative fraction formed the memory subset. Blood was obtained by leukapheresis, after which PBMCs were separated by Ficoll-Histopaque density gradient centrifugation and cryopreserved in liquid nitrogen vapor phase. Analytical flow cytometry was used to check the purity and quantity of every magnetically sorted T cell population. Genomic DNA was isolated from every sorted fraction and measured by UV absorbance on a Nanodrop 2000c. CDR1 and CDR2 were assigned from the germline V gene as SNHLY and FYNNEI. Relative to germline, V is missing 6 bases and J is missing 1 base, with 8 bases of the junction outside any gene match. The CDR3 numbers 15 residues from cysteine through phenylalanine. CDR3 DNA is the only sequence kept; it has 45 bases, read in frame from the first base.

Using the deep immunoSEQ assay, multiplex PCR amplified TCR CDR3 regions from genomic DNA. Extracted genomic DNA from each cell subset was spread evenly across all wells of several immunoSEQ 96-well plates, with each plate serving as a replicate. For sorted subsets, each replicate PCR was loaded with roughly 0.2 ug genomic DNA, equivalent to about 33,000 T cell genomes. The purified libraries were quantified using a Qubit 3.0 fluorometer, sized with a Bioanalyzer 2100, and then quantified again using the KAPA Library Quantification kit. Every immunoSEQ 96-well plate was sequenced on a separate single-read 150-cycle Illumina NextSeq 550 flow cell. Per the authors' processing: Because the immunoSEQ output included only junctional sequences and no quality scores, the filtering could not be the same as the filtering used for full-length reads. Sequences were annotated with PyIR, a Python wrapper for IgBLAST v1.9, and V/J genes and CDR3 were assigned using IMGT germline references. Any read was removed if the V/J assignment was weak (E-value above 1e-6), the CDR3 was missing, or the read contained stop codons, out-of-frame junctions, or ambiguous translated residues. V3J clonotypes were defined as sequences sharing an identical inferred V gene, J gene, and CDR3 amino acid sequence. To compute the percentage overlap between repertoires, the number of shared unique clonotypes was divided by the size of the smaller repertoire. RTK rarefaction, the Chao1 estimator, and Recon v2.1 estimates of unobserved clonotypes were used to assess repertoire richness. Generation probabilities were computed with OLGA for all TCRbeta clonotypes obtained by the gDNA method from four donors. The immuneACCESS repertoire file appears here via TCRdb, limited to in-frame rearrangements. These files lack a portion of the clones; in checked studies, under half of the deficit traces to unresolved V genes, and the cause of the others is not known. V and J calls and clone size are copied from that table; D and trimming were computed from the DNA. This sample holds more than 150,000 clones; about 93% were observed only once. 0.065% to 0.07% of the sample is in the top ten clones.

The material sequenced was naive CD4+ T cells sorted from blood. The sample's cell subset or site label, decoded: CD45RA+ positively selected. This receptor was identified in a woman in her thirties in good health. The sequence links TRBV2 to TRBJ2-7; 8 central bases correspond to TRBD2. CDR3 reads: CASRPFERGSYEQYF. The DNA sequence is given as TGTGCCAGCAGGCCCTTTGAGCGGGGGTCCTACGAGCAGTACTTC.